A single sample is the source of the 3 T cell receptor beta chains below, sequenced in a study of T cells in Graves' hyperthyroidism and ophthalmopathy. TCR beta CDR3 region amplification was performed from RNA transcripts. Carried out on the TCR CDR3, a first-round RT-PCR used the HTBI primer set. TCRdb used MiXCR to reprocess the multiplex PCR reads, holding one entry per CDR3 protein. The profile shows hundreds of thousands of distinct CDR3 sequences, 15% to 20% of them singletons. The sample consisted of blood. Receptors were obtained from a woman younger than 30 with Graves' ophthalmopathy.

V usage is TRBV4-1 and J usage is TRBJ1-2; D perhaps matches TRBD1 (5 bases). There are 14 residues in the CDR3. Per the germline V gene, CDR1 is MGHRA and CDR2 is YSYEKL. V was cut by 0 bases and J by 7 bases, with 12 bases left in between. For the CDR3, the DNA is TGCGCCAGCAGCCAAGAAGGCGGGGGAACTGGCTACACCTTC. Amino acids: CASSQEGGGTGYTF.

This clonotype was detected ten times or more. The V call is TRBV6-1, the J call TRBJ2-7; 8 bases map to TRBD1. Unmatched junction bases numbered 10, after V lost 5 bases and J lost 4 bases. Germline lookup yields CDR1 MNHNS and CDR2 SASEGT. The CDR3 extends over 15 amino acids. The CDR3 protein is CASSLQTGVGYEQYF. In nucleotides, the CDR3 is TGTGCCAGCAGTTTGCAGACAGGGGTGGGATACGAGCAGTACTTC.

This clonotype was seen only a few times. The DNA of the CDR3 is TGTGCCAGCAGCTTAGTCCCAGGGGCCCAATTTACCGATAATTCACCCCTCCACTTT. Translation: CASSLVPGAQFTDNSPLHF. The genes are TRBV7-6 and TRBJ1-6, with D possibly TRBD1 on 6 matching bases. CDR3 length: 19 residues. V shed 1 base and J shed 5 bases, with 21 bases lying between them. Germline V gene data show CDR1 as SGHVS and CDR2 as FNYEAQ.